This T cell receptor (beta chain) was captured by sequencing in a study of human T cells and chemical hapten exposure. Study in general: Across the whole study, which lasted about 23 weeks, patients were given diphenylcyclopropenone on the scalp once a week. Alopecia universalis, totalis or areata was present in patients who were mostly female. Broader study findings: Among expanded TCRs, significantly more large CDR3 similarity clusters formed than among controls.

V dropped 2 bases and J dropped 8; count of bases not matched to a gene: 7. The CDR3 is 15 residues long. Germline loops: CDR1 MNHEY, CDR2 SVGEGT. MiXCR, applied by TCRdb to the RACE reads, yields one record per CDR3 protein. Of approximately 260,000 distinct CDR3 sequences in the sample, about 8.1% are singletons; the top ten hold approximately 2.2%. In its sample, this clonotype was seen a few times. The antigen remains unidentified. Time point specified: pre-sensitization, week 0. The treatment denotes: therapeutic diphenylcyclopropenone sensitization with weekly scalp DPC. Sequencing started from total RNA isolated from unfractionated whole blood.

V usage is TRBV6-2 or TRBV6-3 and J usage is TRBJ1-4; 8 bases agree with TRBD1. This TCR came from a woman in her thirties or forties with alopecia areata. Some clones in this sample may be carry-over from other donors' samples. The sample consisted of whole blood, taken in connection with sensitization to the hapten diphenylcyclopropenone (DPC). Here the CDR3 reads CASSYPGGTGEKLFF. As DNA, the CDR3 is TGTGCCAGCAGTTACCCCGGCGGGACAGGCGAAAAACTGTTTTTT.